One and the same sample provided the 29 T cell receptor beta chains below, sequenced in a study of cytomegalovirus exposure and HLA in healthy donors. In the PCR, 60 Vbeta and 13 Jbeta primers were used. Profiled with immunoSEQ multiplex PCR; TCRdb holds only in-frame clones, not every one. The sample shows over 95,000 clones, roughly three quarters of them seen only once. Sequenced sample: PBMCs. Receptors were obtained from a woman aged 40 to 50 in good health and CMV-seropositive.

This chain links TRBV7-9 with TRBJ1-2; 7 nucleotides align to TRBD1. The CDR3 sequence is 13 residues long. In germline, CDR1 is SEHNR, CDR2 FQNEAQ (reference sequence). Unmatched junction bases numbered 4, after V lost 5 bases and J lost 4 bases. The DNA for the CDR3 is TGTGCCAGCAGCCAGGGACAGACCTATGGCTACACCTTC. This codes for CASSQGQTYGYTF.

The gene calls are TRBV10-1 and TRBJ2-2, with D perhaps TRBD2 (5 bases). Between the trimmed V and J ends, which lost 6 bases and 7 bases, there was a span of 12 bases. From germline, CDR1 is WNHNN and CDR2 SYGVQD (reference sequence). The CDR3 runs to 13 residues. CDR3 in DNA: TGCGCCAGCAGAGCGCATGGGAGCGGGGAGCTGTTTTTT. This translates into CASRAHGSGELFF.

The genes are TRBV6-5 and TRBJ1-1, with TRBD1 matching over 10 bases. Germline CDR1 and CDR2: MNHEY and SVGAGI. V gave up 7 bases and J gave up 12 bases; unmatched junction bases: 14. This CDR3 is 14 amino acids long. The CDR3 reads CASNPGQGSGRTFF. Written as DNA, the CDR3 is TGTGCCAGCAACCCGGGACAGGGGAGTGGAAGAACTTTCTTT.

The J gene is TRBJ1-1, the V gene TRBV6-5, with 9 bases fitting TRBD1. V was clipped by 3 bases and J by 0 bases; unmatched bases: 5. Germline V CDR1 and CDR2: MNHEY, SVGAGI. The CDR3 has 16 amino acids. The CDR3 protein is CASSYTGTGLNTEAFF. CDR3 bases: TGTGCCAGCAGTTATACCGGGACAGGGCTGAACACTGAAGCTTTCTTT.

This chain joins TRBV2 and TRBJ1-4; D is undetermined. The germline V gene encodes CDR1 SNHLY and CDR2 FYNNEI. V was clipped by 4 bases and J by 4 bases, with 7 bases between them. This CDR3 spans 13 amino acids. CDR3 bases: TGTGCCAGCAGTGCCGAGTTTAATGAAAAACTGTTTTTT. Translated: CASSAEFNEKLFF.

This chain uses TRBV19 with TRBJ1-2; the match to TRBD1 covers 7 bases. V trimming: 5 bases; J trimming: 8 bases; junction bases outside the gene matches: 5. Germline loops: CDR1 LNHDA, CDR2 SQIVND (reference sequence). The CDR3 runs 12 residues. CDR3 coding DNA: TGTGCCAGTAGTGACAGGGCGGACGGCTACACCTTC. Its translation is CASSDRADGYTF.

The CDR3 region has the DNA TGTGCCAGCAGCCTTAGCGGGGGATCCTACAATGAGCAGTTCTTC. Its protein is CASSLSGGSYNEQFF. This sequence joins TRBV7-2 and TRBJ2-1, with 9 bases aligning to TRBD2. The CDR3 is 15 residues long. V lost 5 bases and J lost 1; bases outside the gene matches: 3. Germline V CDR1 and CDR2: SGHTA, FQGNSA. The variable domain in full, with the rest retrieved from reference TRBV7-2 and TRBJ2-1, is GAGVSQSPSNKVTEKGKDVELRCDPISGHTALYWYRQSLGQGLEFLIYFQGNSAPDKSGLPSDRFSAERTGGSVSTLTIQRTQQEDSAVYLCASSLSGGSYNEQFFGPGTRLTVL.

This clone was observed a single time. The chain has TRBV27 and TRBJ2-2; TRBD2 matches 12 bases. The CDR3 sequence is 15 residues long. Germline CDR1 and CDR2: MNHEY and SMNVEV (reference sequence). V was clipped by 11 bases and J by 1 base; unmatched bases: 5. CDR3 sequence: CACGLAGLNTGELFF. DNA of the CDR3: TGTGCCTGCGGACTAGCGGGGTTGAACACCGGGGAGCTGTTTTTT.

The CDR3 DNA reads as TGCGCCAGCAGCTTGCCAGCGGGGGGCACAGATACGCAGTATTTT. Translated, it gives CASSLPAGGTDTQYF. The chain links TRBV5-1 to TRBJ2-3, with 8 bases lining up with TRBD2. This CDR3 is built from 15 residues. Germline CDR1 and CDR2: SGHRS and YFSETQ. After removal of 1 base from V and 1 base from J, the junction contained 2 bases not matched to a gene. Variable domain in full (rest from reference TRBV5-1 and TRBJ2-3): KAGVTQTPRYLIKTRGQQVTLSCSPISGHRSVSWYQQTPGQGLQFLFEYFSETQRNKGNFPGRFSGRQFSNSRSEMNVSTLELGDSALYLCASSLPAGGTDTQYFGPGTRLTVL.

The chain joins TRBV21-1 to TRBJ2-5; the table's D call, TRBD2, has no DNA check behind it. TRBV21-1 is recorded as a pseudogene. The CDR3 consists of 12 residues. The CDR3 here is CASSSPPCTQYF. CDR3 nucleotide sequence: TGTGCCAGCAGCTCTCCCCCCTGTACCCAGTACTTC.

V gene TRBV4-1 combines with J gene TRBJ1-2, with D uncertain. V dropped 0 bases and J dropped 1 base, with 9 bases sitting between them. Germline lookup yields CDR1 MGHRA and CDR2 YSYEKL. This CDR3 is 15 amino acids long. In DNA form, the CDR3 reads TGCGCCAGCAGCCAAGATCGGGTTTTTAACTATGGCTACACCTTC. Amino acids: CASSQDRVFNYGYTF.

The V and J genes are TRBV5-4 and TRBJ2-7; 7 positions agree with TRBD2. V trimming: 0 bases; J trimming: 6 bases; junction bases outside the gene matches: 9. Germline V CDR1 and CDR2: SGHNT, YYREEE (reference sequence). This CDR3 spans 15 amino acids. The CDR3 protein is CASSLGYGGKAEQYF. In DNA, the CDR3 is TGTGCCAGCAGCTTGGGTTACGGGGGGAAGGCCGAGCAGTACTTC.

This chain uses TRBV12-1 with TRBJ2-1; the table's TRBD2 call for D was not verified on the DNA. TRBV12-1 constitutes a pseudogene. CDR3 length: 18 residues. CDR3 in amino acids: CASSRPLAGGPQYNEQFF. CDR3 DNA sequence: TGTGCCAGCAGCCGTCCCCTAGCGGGGGGGCCTCAATACAATGAGCAGTTCTTC.

The chain uses TRBV11-1 and TRBJ2-5; D not resolved. Germline CDR1 reads SGHAT; CDR2 reads FQDESV (reference sequence). This CDR3 has 13 residues. V lost 2 bases, J lost 3 bases, and 7 bases lay in between. The CDR3 DNA reads as TGTGCCAGCAGCTTAAGAACAGAAGAGACCCAGTACTTC. Translating gives CASSLRTEETQYF. Looking up the rest from reference TRBV11-1 and TRBJ2-5 gives the full variable domain: EAEVAQSPRYKITEKSQAVAFWCDPISGHATLYWYRQILGQGPELLVQFQDESVVDDSQLPKDRFSAERLKGVDSTLKIQPAELGDSAMYLCASSLRTEETQYFGPGTRLLVL.

This clone was detected once. The chain uses TRBV7-8 and TRBJ2-5; 7 bases line up with TRBD1. The CDR3 is 13 amino acids. The ends lost 7 bases at V and 4 bases at J; junction bases unmatched: 6. From germline, CDR1 is SGHVS and CDR2 FQNEAQ. In nucleotides, the CDR3 is TGTGCCAGCATGAGGGGGCTCGGAGAGACCCAGTACTTC. It translates to CASMRGLGETQYF.

The V and J genes are TRBV19 and TRBJ1-5; 7 bases align to TRBD1. The CDR3 has 16 residues. The V gene's germline CDR1 is LNHDA and CDR2 SQIVND (reference sequence). After removal of 3 bases from V and 2 bases from J, the junction contained 7 bases not matched to a gene. The CDR3 here is CASSILRGQGNQPQHF. In DNA, the CDR3 is TGTGCCAGTAGTATTCTACGTGGACAGGGCAATCAGCCCCAGCATTTT.

In its sample, this clone was seen once. This chain joins TRBV4-1 and TRBJ2-3; weak D call: TRBD2 (7 bases). The germline V gene has CDR1 MGHRA and CDR2 YSYEKL. The CDR3 covers 13 residues. With 3 bases removed from V and 9 bases from J, the gap between germline ends came to 13 bases. CDR3 residues: CASSQAEGGTQYF. The DNA for the CDR3 is TGCGCCAGCAGCCAGGCCGAGGGGGGGACGCAGTATTTT.

The rearrangement joins TRBV19 to TRBJ1-5; TRBD1 matches at 8 bases. With 5 bases clipped from V and 3 bases from J, the junction kept 9 bases outside the gene matches. CDR1 is LNHDA, CDR2 SQIVND, per germline (reference sequence). This CDR3 spans 16 amino acids. Here the CDR3 reads CASSPQYRGINQPQHF. CDR3 in DNA: TGTGCCAGTAGTCCGCAATACAGGGGGATCAATCAGCCCCAGCATTTT.

The V call is TRBV6-5, the J call TRBJ1-4; 8 bases match TRBD1. CDR1 MNHEY and CDR2 SVGAGI come from the germline V gene. The CDR3 has 16 residues. V trimming: 0 bases; J trimming: 4 bases; junction bases outside the gene matches: 4. The CDR3 sequence: CASSYSQQGGNEKLFF. The CDR3 DNA is TGTGCCAGCAGTTACTCCCAACAGGGGGGTAATGAAAAACTGTTTTTT.

V and J are TRBV5-6 and TRBJ1-2; D ambiguous. The CDR3 has 14 residues. The germline V and J ends were trimmed by 0 bases and 4 bases, with 10 bases remaining between them. Germline loops: CDR1 SGHDT, CDR2 YYEEEE. The chain's CDR3 is CASSLVASSYGYTF. CDR3 DNA: TGTGCCAGCAGCTTGGTAGCCTCATCCTATGGCTACACCTTC.

This chain links TRBV7-8 with TRBJ1-1; 7 bases are shared with TRBD1. The CDR3 is made up of 14 amino acids. The germline gives CDR1 SGHVS, CDR2 FQNEAQ. J gave up 4 bases and V 3 bases, and 5 bases lay outside the gene matches. CDR3 in DNA: TGTGCCAGCAGCTTCAACAGGGGCGTCACTGAAGCTTTCTTT. It yields the protein CASSFNRGVTEAFF.

V is TRBV7-2 and J is TRBJ1-3, with TRBD1 matching over 10 bases. The germline V gene has CDR1 SGHTA and CDR2 FQGNSA. The length of the CDR3 is 17 residues. V gave up 5 bases and J gave up 4 bases; unmatched junction bases: 11. CDR3 bases: TGTGCCAGCAGCCTTCAGATCGACAGGGGGCTCGGAAACACCATATATTTT. It yields the protein CASSLQIDRGLGNTIYF.

The rearrangement uses TRBV6-1 and TRBJ1-4, with 7 bases lining up with TRBD1. V dropped 4 bases and J dropped 8; count of bases not matched to a gene: 7. In germline, CDR1 is MNHNS, CDR2 SASEGT. The CDR3 is 14 residues long. The CDR3 DNA is TGTGCCAGCAGTGCGACAGGGAGGAGGGAAAAACTGTTTTTT. Translation: CASSATGRREKLFF.

The V call is TRBV6-5, the J call TRBJ1-6; D remains unclear. V was trimmed by 8 bases and J by 6 bases, leaving 11 bases between them. Germline CDR1 reads MNHEY; CDR2 reads SVGAGI. The CDR3 has 13 amino acids. The CDR3 region has the DNA TGTGCCAGCCTTGCAGGACTTAATTCACCCCTCCACTTT. This translates into CASLAGLNSPLHF.

V is TRBV19 and J is TRBJ1-5; TRBD1 is a possible D gene (6 bases). CDR3 length: 14 residues. V was clipped by 4 bases and J by 7 bases, with 14 bases between them. Germline CDR1 LNHDA, CDR2 SQIVND (reference sequence). CDR3 in DNA: TGTGCCAGTAGTAACGACAGGTTTCTCCAGCCCCAGCATTTT. Translation: CASSNDRFLQPQHF.

The rearrangement uses TRBV4-1 and TRBJ1-5; 11 nucleotides match TRBD1. J was trimmed by 1 base and V by 4 bases; bases with no gene match: 9. The CDR3 consists of 18 residues. Germline V gives CDR1 MGHRA, CDR2 YSYEKL. CDR3: CASSPRTGGMVSNQPQHF. DNA for the CDR3: TGCGCCAGCAGCCCCCGGACAGGGGGCATGGTAAGCAATCAGCCCCAGCATTTT.

The rearrangement joins TRBV6-1 to TRBJ1-6; 8 bases match TRBD1. In germline, CDR1 is MNHNS, CDR2 SASEGT. The CDR3 spans 15 residues. The V gene end was trimmed by 6 bases and the J gene end by 9 bases; junction bases not matched to a gene: 10. CDR3 in amino acids: CASRAYRGWGSPLHF. CDR3 in DNA: TGTGCCAGCAGAGCCTACAGGGGGTGGGGTTCACCCCTCCACTTT.

The V call is TRBV7-7, the J call TRBJ2-3, with TRBD2 identical over 10 bases. Germline CDR1 and CDR2: SSHAT and FNYEAQ (reference sequence). V trimming: 5 bases; J trimming: 0 bases; junction bases outside the gene matches: 5. The CDR3 is made up of 16 amino acids. CDR3 coding DNA: TGTGCCAGCAGCCCCGGACTAGCGGTCAGCACAGATACGCAGTATTTT. It translates to CASSPGLAVSTDTQYF.

In this sample, this clone turned up a few times. The CDR3, as DNA: TGTGCCAGCAGCCAACAGGGGCTGGAAGCTTTCTTT. Its protein is CASSQQGLEAFF. The chain has TRBV6-6 and TRBJ1-1; 7 positions match TRBD1. V trimming: 6 bases; J trimming: 8 bases; junction bases outside the gene matches: 6. CDR3 length: 12 residues. CDR1 and CDR2 (germline): MNHNY, SVGAGI (reference sequence).